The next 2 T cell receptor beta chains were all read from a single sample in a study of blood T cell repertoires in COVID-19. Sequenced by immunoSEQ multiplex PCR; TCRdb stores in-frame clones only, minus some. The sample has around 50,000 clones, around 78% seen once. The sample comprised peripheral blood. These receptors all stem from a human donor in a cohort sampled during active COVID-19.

CDR3 region: CASSVRDSYEAFF. The DNA of the CDR3 is TGCGCCAGCAGCGTCCGGGACAGCTATGAAGCTTTCTTT. V usage is TRBV5-1 and J usage is TRBJ1-1; 7 bases agree with TRBD1. Germline trimming cut 4 bases from V and 7 bases from J; bases unmatched to any gene: 7. The CDR3 covers 13 residues. Per germline, CDR1 SGHRS and CDR2 YFSETQ.

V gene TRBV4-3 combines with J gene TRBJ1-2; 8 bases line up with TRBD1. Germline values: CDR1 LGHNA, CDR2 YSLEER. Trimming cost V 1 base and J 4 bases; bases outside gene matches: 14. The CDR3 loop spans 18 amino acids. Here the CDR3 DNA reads TGCGCCAGCAGCCAAGGGGTTGGACAGGGAAGAAGAGGCTATGGCTACACCTTC. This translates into CASSQGVGQGRRGYGYTF.